This T cell receptor (beta chain) was captured in a study of prognosis after radiotherapy for stage I lung cancer. Study-wide context: All of the patients with non-small cell lung cancer, including several who had refused surgery, were considered to be medically inoperable. Findings and limits, study-wide: Reportedly, patients with and without metastases differed in TRBV and TRBJ gene usage.

Worth noting for this clonotype: The antigen remains undetermined. The junction shows a germline mismatch at one end, possibly a read error.

Genomic DNA served as the source from which two-round multiplex PCR generated TCR beta CDR3 amplicons. First-round PCR used primers specific to each TRBV and TRBJ gene. TCRdb passed the multiplex PCR reads through MiXCR, listing each CDR3 protein once. The sample contains about 11,000 distinct CDR3 sequences, around 55% of which appear only once. The source is a donor aged 50 or older with non-small cell lung cancer. This specimen was PBMCs, taken before or after stereotactic body radiation therapy (not recorded which).

CDR3 amino acids: CASSLRTLVF. The DNA of the CDR3 is TGTGCCAGCAGCTTAAGGACTCTTGTTTTT. The V and J genes are TRBV11-2 and TRBJ2-2; D possibly corresponds to TRBD2 (5 bases). The CDR3 covers 10 residues. Per the germline V gene, CDR1 is SGHAT and CDR2 is FQNNGV.